Below, 9 T cell receptor beta chains from the same sample are listed, as sequenced in a study of blood T cells in healthy people across ages. Sample-barcoded 5' priming and a J-beta primer mix drove a second PCR of roughly 6 to 12 cycles. One entry per CDR3 protein, called by TCRdb with MiXCR from the 5' RACE reads. The table records around 780,000 distinct CDR3 sequences, around three fifths of them present only once. Sequences were obtained from blood. These receptors all stem from a man in his forties in good health.

CDR3 sequence: CACQLAGGSSGANVLTF. The CDR3 bases are TGTGCCTGCCAACTAGCGGGAGGGAGCTCTGGGGCCAACGTCCTGACTTTC. The chain uses TRBV12-3 or TRBV12-4 and TRBJ2-6; the match to TRBD2 covers 13 bases. Trimming at V came to 11 bases and at J to 0 bases, leaving 7 bases not matched to a gene. This CDR3 has 17 residues.

In this sample, this clonotype turned up a few times. V gene TRBV5-1 combines with J gene TRBJ1-2, with 7 bases matching TRBD1. CDR3 length: 14 residues. J gave up 4 bases and V 6 bases, and 9 bases lay outside the gene matches. The germline gives CDR1 SGHRS, CDR2 YFSETQ. CDR3 sequence (DNA): TGCGCCAGCACCGAGACAGGGACCTCCTATGGCTACACCTTC. This translates into CASTETGTSYGYTF.

Regarding this clonotype: Since a much larger clone is just one base distant, this may be a read error. The chain uses TRBV7-2 and TRBJ1-6, with D maybe TRBD1 (5 bases). This CDR3 has 15 amino acids. CDR1 SGHTA and CDR2 FQGNSA come from the germline V gene. The CDR3 reads CPSTLGASYNSPLHF. The CDR3 nucleotides read TGTCCCAGCACTCTCGGGGCCAGCTATAATTCACCCCTCCACTTT.

This CDR3 is CASSQDEQSGMLYF. The DNA of the CDR3 is TGCGCCAGCAGCCAAGATGAACAGTCAGGTATGTTGTATTTT. V and J are TRBV4-3 and TRBJ2-3; D is undetermined. The V end was cut by 0 bases, the J end by 14 bases, with 18 bases between. The CDR3 is 14 amino acids. Germline V gives CDR1 LGHNA, CDR2 YSLEER.

J is TRBJ1-1 and V is TRBV28; 7 bases line up with TRBD1. Germline CDR1 reads MDHEN; CDR2 reads SYDVKM. The V segment lost 6 bases and the J segment 2 bases; nucleotides outside the gene matches: 6. The CDR3 sequence is 14 residues long. This chain's CDR3 is CASRGGQLNTEAFF. The CDR3 DNA follows: TGTGCCAGCAGGGGGGGACAGTTAAACACTGAAGCTTTCTTT.

The V gene is TRBV2, the J gene TRBJ1-2; no clear D gene. This CDR3 contains 15 residues. Germline V gene data show CDR1 as SNHLY and CDR2 as FYNNEI. CDR3 bases: TGTGCTACCCGCGGTCCCGAGGACGGAAACTATGGCTACACCTTC. This sequence encodes CATRGPEDGNYGYTF.

The chain combines TRBV7-2 with TRBJ2-5; TRBD1 matches 9 bases. CDR3 length equals 17 residues. Germline lookup yields CDR1 SGHTA and CDR2 FQGNSA. Losses at the gene ends were 1 base for V and 7 bases for J; bases not matched to a gene: 13. The CDR3 loop reads CASSLGTGVSREGTQYF. CDR3 coding DNA: TGTGCCAGCAGCTTAGGGACAGGGGTCTCCCGGGAAGGGACCCAGTACTTC.

V gene TRBV27 combines with J gene TRBJ1-5, with D possibly being TRBD1 (6 bases). V was shortened by 5 bases and J by 2 bases, with 13 bases between the two germline ends. CDR3 size: 15 residues. The germline V gene encodes CDR1 MNHEY and CDR2 SMNVEV (reference sequence). As DNA, the CDR3 is TGTGCCAGCAGTCGACAGGAAGGGGGCAATCAGCCCCAGCATTTT. It encodes CASSRQEGGNQPQHF.

V gene TRBV2 combines with J gene TRBJ2-1, with D perhaps TRBD2 (6 bases). This CDR3 is built from 14 residues. V lost 0 bases, J lost 7 bases, and 10 bases lay in between. The germline V gene encodes CDR1 SNHLY and CDR2 FYNNEI. The CDR3 sequence: CASSEAGGSNEQFF. The CDR3 coding sequence is TGTGCCAGCAGTGAAGCGGGGGGTTCAAATGAGCAGTTCTTC. Combining the CDR3 with reference TRBV2 and TRBJ2-1 gives the whole variable domain EPEVTQTPSHQVTQMGQEVILRCVPISNHLYFYWYRQILGQKVEFLVSFYNNEISEKSEIFDDQFSVERPDGSNFTLKIRSTKLEDSAMYFCASSEAGGSNEQFFGPGTRLTVL.